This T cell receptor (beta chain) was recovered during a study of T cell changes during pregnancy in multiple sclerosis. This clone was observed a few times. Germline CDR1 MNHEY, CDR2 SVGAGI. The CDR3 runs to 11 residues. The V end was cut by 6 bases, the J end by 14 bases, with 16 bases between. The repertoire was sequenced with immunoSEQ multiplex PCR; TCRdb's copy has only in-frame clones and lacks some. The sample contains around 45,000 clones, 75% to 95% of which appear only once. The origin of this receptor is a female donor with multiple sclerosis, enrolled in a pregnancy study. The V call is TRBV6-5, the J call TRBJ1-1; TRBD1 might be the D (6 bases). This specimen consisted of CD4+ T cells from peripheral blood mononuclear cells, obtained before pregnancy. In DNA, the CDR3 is TGTGCCAGCAGGCTGACAGGACCTTTCTTCTTT. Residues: CASRLTGPFFF.